One T cell receptor (beta chain) is described in this entry. What it binds is unknown. This entry is derived from a study of vaccination effects on CD4 cells after COVID-19. Before sequencing took place, the ViraFEST assay used viral peptide pools to expand antigen-specific CD4+ T cells. Subsequent to a culture period of approximately 11 days, CD4+ T cells were isolated. According to the study, vaccine recipients showed no prior SARS-CoV-2 infection and negative nucleocapsid antibodies. Wells containing two million PBMC each were cultured with 10 IU/ml IL-2 and about 9.7 ug/ml peptides. Fresh IL-2-containing medium replaced half the medium on days 3 and 7. The protocol was immunoSEQ multiplex PCR, while the TCRdb copy is restricted to in-frame clones and leaves out a portion. Among 74,000 or so clones listed, 75% to 90% were seen once. The sequence was obtained from a human donor who received a COVID-19 vaccine. The sample here was CD4+ T cells from PBMCs cultured with SARS-CoV-2 spike peptides, taken before COVID-19 vaccination.

The CDR3 coding sequence is TGTGCCAGCTCGTCACTAGCGATATCGGACGAGCAGTACGTC. Residues: CASSSLAISDEQYV. V and J are TRBV18 and TRBJ2-7, with 7 positions matching TRBD2. V lost 6 bases, J lost 5 bases, and 10 bases stayed unmatched. Looked up from germline, CDR1 is KGHSH and CDR2 is LQKENI. The CDR3 contains 14 residues.